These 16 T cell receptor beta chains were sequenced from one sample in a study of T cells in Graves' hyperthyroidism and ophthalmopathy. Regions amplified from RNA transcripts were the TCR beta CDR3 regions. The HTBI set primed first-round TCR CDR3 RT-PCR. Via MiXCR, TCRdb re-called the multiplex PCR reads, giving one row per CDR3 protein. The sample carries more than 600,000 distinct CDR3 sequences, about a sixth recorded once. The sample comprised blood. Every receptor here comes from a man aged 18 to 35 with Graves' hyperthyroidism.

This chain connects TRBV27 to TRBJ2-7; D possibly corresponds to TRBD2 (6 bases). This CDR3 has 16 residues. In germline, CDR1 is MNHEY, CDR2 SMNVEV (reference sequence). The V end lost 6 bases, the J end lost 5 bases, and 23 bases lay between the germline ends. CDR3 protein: CASSHGASERANEQYF. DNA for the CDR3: TGTGCCAGCAGCCATGGAGCTAGCGAGAGGGCCAACGAGCAGTACTTC.

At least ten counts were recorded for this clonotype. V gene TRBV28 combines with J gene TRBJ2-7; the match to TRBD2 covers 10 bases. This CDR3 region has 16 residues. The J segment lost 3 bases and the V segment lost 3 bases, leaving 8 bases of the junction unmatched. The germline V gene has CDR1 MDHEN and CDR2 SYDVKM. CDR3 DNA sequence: TGTGCCAGCAGTTTTATCCAGCGGGAGGGGGTCTACGAGCAGTACTTC. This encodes CASSFIQREGVYEQYF.

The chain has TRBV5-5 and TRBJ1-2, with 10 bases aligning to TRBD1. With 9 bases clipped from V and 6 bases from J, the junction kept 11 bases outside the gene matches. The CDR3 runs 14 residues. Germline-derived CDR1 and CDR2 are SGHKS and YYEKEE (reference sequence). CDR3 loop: CANSRGQGTDGYTF. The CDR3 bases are TGTGCCAACAGTCGGGGACAGGGGACTGATGGCTACACCTTC.

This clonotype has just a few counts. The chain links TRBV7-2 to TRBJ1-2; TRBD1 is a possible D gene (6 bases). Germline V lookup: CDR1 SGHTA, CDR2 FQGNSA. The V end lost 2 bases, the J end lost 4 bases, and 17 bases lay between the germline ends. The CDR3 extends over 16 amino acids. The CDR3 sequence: CASSLTGGGGVYGYTF. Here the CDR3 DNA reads TGTGCCAGCAGCTTAACAGGAGGGGGAGGTGTCTATGGCTACACCTTC. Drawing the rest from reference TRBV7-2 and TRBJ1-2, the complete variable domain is GAGVSQSPSNKVTEKGKDVELRCDPISGHTALYWYRQSLGQGLEFLIYFQGNSAPDKSGLPSDRFSAERTGGSVSTLTIQRTQQEDSAVYLCASSLTGGGGVYGYTFGSGTRLTVV.

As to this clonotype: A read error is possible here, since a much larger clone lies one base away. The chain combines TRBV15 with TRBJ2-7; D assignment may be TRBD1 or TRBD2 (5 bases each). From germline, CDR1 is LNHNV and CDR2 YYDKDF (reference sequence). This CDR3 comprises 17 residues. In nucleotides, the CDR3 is TGTACCACCAGCAGAGACCAACTTCGGGACGGCTCCTACGAGCAGTACTTC. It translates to CTTSRDQLRDGSYEQYF.

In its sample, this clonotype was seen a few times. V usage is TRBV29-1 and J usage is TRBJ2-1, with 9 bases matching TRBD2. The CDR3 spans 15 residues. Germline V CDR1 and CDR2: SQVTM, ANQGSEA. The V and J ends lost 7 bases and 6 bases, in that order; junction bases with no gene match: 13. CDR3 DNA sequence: TGCAGCGCGGGCGGTGCTAGCGGGACGAGCAATGAGCAGTTCTTC. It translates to CSAGGASGTSNEQFF.

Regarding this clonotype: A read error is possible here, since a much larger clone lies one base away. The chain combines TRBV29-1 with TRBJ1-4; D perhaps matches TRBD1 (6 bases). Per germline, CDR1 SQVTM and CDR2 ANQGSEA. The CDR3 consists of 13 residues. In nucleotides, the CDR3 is TGCAGTGCTAGAGCAGCAGGGGTTGGAAAACTGTTTTTT. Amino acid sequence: CSARAAGVGKLFF.

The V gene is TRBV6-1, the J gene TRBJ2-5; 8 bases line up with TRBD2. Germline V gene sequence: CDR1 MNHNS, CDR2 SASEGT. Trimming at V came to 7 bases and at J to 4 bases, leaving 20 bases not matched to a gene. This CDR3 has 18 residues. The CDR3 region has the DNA TGTGCCAGCACCCACTGGAGCGGGAGCGGGAGACCCACAGAGACCCAGTACTTC. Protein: CASTHWSGSGRPTETQYF.

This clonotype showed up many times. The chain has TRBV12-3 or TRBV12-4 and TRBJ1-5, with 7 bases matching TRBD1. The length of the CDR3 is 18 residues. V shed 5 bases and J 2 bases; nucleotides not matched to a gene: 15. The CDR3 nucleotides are TGTGCCAGCAGTGGCTACGGGACAGACGGACACGGCAATCAGCCCCAGCATTTT. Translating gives CASSGYGTDGHGNQPQHF.

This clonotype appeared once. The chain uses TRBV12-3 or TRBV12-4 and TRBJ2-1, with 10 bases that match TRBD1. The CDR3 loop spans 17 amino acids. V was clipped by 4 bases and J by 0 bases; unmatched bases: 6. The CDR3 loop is CASSSRDRGSSYNEQFF. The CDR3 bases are TGTGCCAGCAGTTCCCGGGACAGGGGAAGCTCCTACAATGAGCAGTTCTTC.

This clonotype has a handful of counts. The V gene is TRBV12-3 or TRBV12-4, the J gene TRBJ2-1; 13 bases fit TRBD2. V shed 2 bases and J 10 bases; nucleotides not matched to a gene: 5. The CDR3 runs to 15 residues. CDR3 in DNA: TGTGCCAGCAGTTTATTCGGACTAGCGGGAGACGAGCAGTTCTTC. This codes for CASSLFGLAGDEQFF.

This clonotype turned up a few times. CDR3 DNA: TGTGCCAGCAGCCCGGGACTAGCGGGAGTCGGGGACGAGCAGTACTTC. Translating gives CASSPGLAGVGDEQYF. This chain connects TRBV14 to TRBJ2-7; 14 bases match TRBD2. This CDR3 spans 16 amino acids. Per germline, CDR1 SGHDN and CDR2 FVKESK. Germline trimming cut 4 bases from V and 5 bases from J; bases unmatched to any gene: 7.

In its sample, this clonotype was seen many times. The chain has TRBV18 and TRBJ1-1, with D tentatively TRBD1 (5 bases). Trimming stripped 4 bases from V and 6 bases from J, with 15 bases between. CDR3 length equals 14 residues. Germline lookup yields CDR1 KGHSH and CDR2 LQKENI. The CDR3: CASSLNQGSSEAFF. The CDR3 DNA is TGTGCCAGCTCACTTAATCAGGGTTCGTCTGAAGCTTTCTTT.

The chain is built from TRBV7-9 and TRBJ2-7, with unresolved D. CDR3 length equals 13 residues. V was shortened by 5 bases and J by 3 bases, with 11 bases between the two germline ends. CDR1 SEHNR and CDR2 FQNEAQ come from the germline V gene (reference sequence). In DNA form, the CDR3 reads TGTGCCAGCAGCGCCTCCTCGGGCTACGAGCAGTACTTC. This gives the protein CASSASSGYEQYF.

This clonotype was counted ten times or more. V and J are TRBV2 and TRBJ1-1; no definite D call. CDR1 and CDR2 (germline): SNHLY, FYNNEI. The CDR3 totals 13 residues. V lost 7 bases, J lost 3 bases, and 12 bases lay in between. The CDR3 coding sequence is TGTGCCAGCAAAGAACGTCGGGACACTGAAGCTTTCTTT. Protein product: CASKERRDTEAFF.

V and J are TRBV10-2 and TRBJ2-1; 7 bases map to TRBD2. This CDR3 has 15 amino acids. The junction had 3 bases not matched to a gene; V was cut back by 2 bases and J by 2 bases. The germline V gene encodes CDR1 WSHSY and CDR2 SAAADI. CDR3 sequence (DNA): TGCGCCAGCAGTGAGACTAGCGCCACCTACAATGAGCAGTTCTTC. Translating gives CASSETSATYNEQFF.